Listed below are T cell receptor beta chains from one sample, sequenced in a study of blood T cells in healthy people across ages. Using its own MiXCR run on the 5' RACE reads, TCRdb lists one record per CDR3 protein. This repertoire shows about 1.7 million distinct CDR3 sequences, roughly 30% found once; its top ten account for roughly 8%. The sample comprised blood. Receptor source: a woman aged 25 to 39 in good health. The conserved cysteine and the conserved F or W are not part of the CDR3 here.

TRBV5-1	TRBJ1-4	ASSRGQSTNEKLF
TRBV7-8	TRBJ2-3	ASSLAALAGETDTQY
TRBV29-1	TRBJ2-5	SVEEQSIQETQY
TRBV20-1	TRBJ2-5	SAPTGTHPRGEQY
TRBV6-5	TRBJ1-2	ATKGADYGYT
TRBV28	TRBJ2-6	ASSPPPGPGEGANVLT
TRBV11-2	TRBJ2-5	ASSTGVREETQY
TRBV18	TRBJ2-7	ASSPGRSNYEQY
TRBV11-2	TRBJ2-1	ASSSSPGGEQF
TRBV3-1	TRBJ1-1	ASSQADLSGAF
TRBV27	TRBJ2-3	ASSSHGTGNIDTQY
TRBV7-9	TRBJ2-7	ASSDSNYEQY
TRBV24-1	TRBJ1-5	ATQGGPGNQPQH
TRBV6-2/TRBV6-3	TRBJ2-7	ASRGRGEQY
TRBV6-5	TRBJ2-3	ASSYSPRGEGRGDTQY
TRBV29-1	TRBJ1-2	SVEEGADGYT
TRBV7-9	TRBJ2-3	ASSSRLAGAGTDTQY
TRBV5-1	TRBJ2-1	ASRLAGVGEQF